These T cell receptor beta chains were read from a single sample in a study of OX40 agonist ivuxolimab in advanced cancers. Only in-frame clones appear in the TCRdb table, and some are missing; sequencing was by immunoSEQ multiplex PCR. The sample lists 50,000 to 55,000 clones; about four fifths were seen once. Here the sequenced sample was CD4+ or CD8+ T cells sorted from blood, taken in a trial of the OX40 agonist ivuxolimab. The receptor source for this set is an adult with an advanced solid tumor such as melanoma, head and neck, liver or kidney cancer. Both conserved end residues are part of each CDR3. A D gene is named only where the DNA matches it firmly.

J	V	D	CDR3
TRBJ2-7	TRBV10-3	.	CAISETRVPYEQYF
TRBJ1-5	TRBV28	TRBD1	CASSRLGTASNQPQHF
TRBJ2-7	TRBV2	.	CASSKTDSYEQYF
TRBJ1-4	TRBV28	.	CASRTGDEKLFF
.	TRBV5-3	TRBD2	CARSLGLAALTVYEQYF
TRBJ1-5	TRBV6-1	TRBD1	CASFRDRGSNQPQHF
TRBJ1-4	TRBV2	.	CARGGSRNEKLFF
TRBJ1-4	TRBV6-5	.	CASSSTPENAEKLFF
TRBJ2-7	TRBV11-3	TRBD2	CASSTGTSGSSEQYF
TRBJ1-1	TRBV5-1	TRBD1	CASSLVGQGAVGTEAFF
TRBJ2-7	TRBV19	TRBD1	CASSMRDRPYEQYF
TRBJ1-2	TRBV5-5	.	CASSLGALYGYTF
.	TRBV9	TRBD1	CASSATGGLSSYEQYF
TRBJ2-3	TRBV7-2	.	CASSSTVFPDTQYF
TRBJ2-2	TRBV4-1	.	CASSYPGRGTGELFF
TRBJ2-3	TRBV11-3	.	CASSRGLLNTDTQYF
TRBJ2-7	TRBV7-9	.	CASSLGHTSGPTTYEQYF
TRBJ1-3	TRBV5-4	.	CASSLERTSTGNTIYF
TRBJ1-6	TRBV19	.	CASSYLGGLGSPLHF
TRBJ1-5	TRBV29-1	.	CSVEDSGGPQHF
TRBJ2-2	TRBV5-5	TRBD1	CASSPHEGAPGELFF
TRBJ2-1	TRBV28	TRBD2	CASSFTSGIGSYNEQFF
TRBJ2-1	TRBV11-2	TRBD2	CASRREVPYNEQFF
TRBJ2-7	TRBV7-5	.	CVRRPCEGLNYEQYF
TRBJ1-1	TRBV28	.	CASSLLKGLGTEAFF
TRBJ1-1	TRBV7-2	TRBD1	CASSLVGTGEAFF
TRBJ2-5	TRBV27	.	CASSLKGMYQETQYF
TRBJ1-1	TRBV11-3	.	CASSFSNTEAFF
TRBJ1-3	TRBV6-6	.	CASRTGSGNTIYF
TRBJ2-2	TRBV7-3	.	CASSLRGGGGTGELFF
TRBJ1-5	TRBV6-5	.	CASSVGEGYYQPQHF
TRBJ2-1	TRBV7-3	TRBD1	CASSLTGQGSDEQFF
TRBJ1-4	TRBV5-7	TRBD1	CASSLNDRDCEKLFF
TRBJ2-2	TRBV19	TRBD2	CASSIFGRQANTGELFF
TRBJ2-7	TRBV19	.	CASSIRAVPYEQYF
TRBJ2-7	TRBV6-5	TRBD1	CASSDRGTGVYEQYF
TRBJ2-2	TRBV6-5	.	CASRITTATGELFF
TRBJ2-2	TRBV19	TRBD1	CASSIQQGTGELFF
TRBJ1-4	TRBV19	.	CASSTDQGYGEKLFF
TRBJ2-5	TRBV28	.	CASSLITGREYF
TRBJ1-1	TRBV11-3	TRBD1	CASSPGQGTTEAFF
TRBJ1-1	TRBV13	.	CASSLGGRSTEAFF
TRBJ2-4	TRBV5-4	TRBD1	CASSLGTAVKNIQYF
TRBJ2-5	TRBV6-6	.	CASSYSRTGQETQYF
TRBJ2-1	TRBV4-3	.	CASSQDATRNEQFF
.	TRBV7-9	TRBD1	CASSQGQAMFSSSYEQYF
TRBJ2-3	TRBV27	.	CASSLSGVLGLTDTQYF
TRBJ2-1	TRBV7-2	.	CASSLALKSGQFF